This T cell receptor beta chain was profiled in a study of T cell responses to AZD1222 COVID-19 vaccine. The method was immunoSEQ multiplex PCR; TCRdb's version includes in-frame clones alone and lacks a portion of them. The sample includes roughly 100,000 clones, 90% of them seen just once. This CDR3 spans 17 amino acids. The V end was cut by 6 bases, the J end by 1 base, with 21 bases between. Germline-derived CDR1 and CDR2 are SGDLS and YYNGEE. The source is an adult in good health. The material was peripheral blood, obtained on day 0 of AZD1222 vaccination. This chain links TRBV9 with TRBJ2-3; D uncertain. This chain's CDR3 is CASNPGVGSGRTDTQYF. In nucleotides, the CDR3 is TGTGCCAGCAACCCGGGTGTAGGTTCCGGGCGCACAGATACGCAGTATTTT.